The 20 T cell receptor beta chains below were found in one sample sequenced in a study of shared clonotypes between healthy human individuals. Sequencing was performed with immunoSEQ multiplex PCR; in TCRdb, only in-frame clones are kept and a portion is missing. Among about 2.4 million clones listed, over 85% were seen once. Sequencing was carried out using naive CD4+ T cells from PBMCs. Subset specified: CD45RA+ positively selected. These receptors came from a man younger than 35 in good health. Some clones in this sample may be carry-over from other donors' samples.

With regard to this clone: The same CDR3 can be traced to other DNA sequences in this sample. The DNA of the CDR3 is TGCGCCAGCAGTCAGGGGGACTATGGCTACACCTTC. This sequence encodes CASSQGDYGYTF. The J gene is TRBJ1-2, the V gene TRBV5-1, with 7 bases identical to TRBD1. Germline V CDR1 and CDR2: SGHRS, YFSETQ. The CDR3 spans 12 residues. The V and J ends lost 5 bases and 3 bases, in that order; junction bases with no gene match: 1.

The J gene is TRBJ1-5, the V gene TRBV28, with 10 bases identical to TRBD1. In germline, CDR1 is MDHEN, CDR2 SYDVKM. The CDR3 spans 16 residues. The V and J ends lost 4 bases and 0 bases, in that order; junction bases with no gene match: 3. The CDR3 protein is CASSSDRGISNQPQHF. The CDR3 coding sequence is TGTGCCAGCAGTTCGGACAGGGGGATTAGCAATCAGCCCCAGCATTTT.

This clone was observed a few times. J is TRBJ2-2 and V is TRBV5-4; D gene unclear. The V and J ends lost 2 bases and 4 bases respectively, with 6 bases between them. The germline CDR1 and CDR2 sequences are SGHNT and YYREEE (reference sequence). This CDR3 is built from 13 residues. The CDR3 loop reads CASSLISTGELFF. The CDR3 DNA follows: TGTGCCAGCAGCTTAATAAGCACCGGGGAGCTGTTTTTT.

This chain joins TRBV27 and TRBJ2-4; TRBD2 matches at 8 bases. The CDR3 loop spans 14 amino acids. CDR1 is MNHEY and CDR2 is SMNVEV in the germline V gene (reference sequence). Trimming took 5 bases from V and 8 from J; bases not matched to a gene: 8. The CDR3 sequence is CASSPKREMDIQYF. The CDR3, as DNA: TGTGCCAGCAGTCCAAAGCGGGAGATGGACATTCAGTACTTC.

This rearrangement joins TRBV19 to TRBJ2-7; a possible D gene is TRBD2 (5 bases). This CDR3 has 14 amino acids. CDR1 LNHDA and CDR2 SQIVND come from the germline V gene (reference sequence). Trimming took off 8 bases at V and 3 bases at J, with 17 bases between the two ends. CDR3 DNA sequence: TGTGCCAGTGGTAGACGGGGTGCCGACTACGAGCAGTACTTC. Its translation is CASGRRGADYEQYF. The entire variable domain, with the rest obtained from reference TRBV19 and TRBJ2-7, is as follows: DGGITQSPKYLFRKEGQNVTLSCEQNLNHDAMYWYRQDPGQGLRLIYYSQIVNDFQKGDIAEGYSVSREKKESFPLTVTSAQKNPTAFYLCASGRRGADYEQYFGPGTRLTVT.

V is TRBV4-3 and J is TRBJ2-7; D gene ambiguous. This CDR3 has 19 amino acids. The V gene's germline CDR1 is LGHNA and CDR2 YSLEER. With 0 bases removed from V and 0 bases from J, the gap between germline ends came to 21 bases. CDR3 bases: TGCGCCAGCAGCCAAGAGGGTGGGCCCGGTCAAATGAGCTCCTACGAGCAGTACTTC. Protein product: CASSQEGGPGQMSSYEQYF.

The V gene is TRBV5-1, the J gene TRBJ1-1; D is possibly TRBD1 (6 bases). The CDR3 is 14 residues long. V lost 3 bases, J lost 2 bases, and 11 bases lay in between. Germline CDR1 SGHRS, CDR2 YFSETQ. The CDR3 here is CASSWTASNTEAFF. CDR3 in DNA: TGCGCCAGCAGCTGGACAGCTTCTAACACTGAAGCTTTCTTT.

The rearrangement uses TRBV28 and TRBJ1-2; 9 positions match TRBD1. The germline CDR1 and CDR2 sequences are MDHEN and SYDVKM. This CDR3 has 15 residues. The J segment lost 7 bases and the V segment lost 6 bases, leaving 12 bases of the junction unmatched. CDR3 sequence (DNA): TGTGCCAGCAGCGTCCGGGACAGGGATTTCGGTGGCTACACCTTC. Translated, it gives CASSVRDRDFGGYTF.

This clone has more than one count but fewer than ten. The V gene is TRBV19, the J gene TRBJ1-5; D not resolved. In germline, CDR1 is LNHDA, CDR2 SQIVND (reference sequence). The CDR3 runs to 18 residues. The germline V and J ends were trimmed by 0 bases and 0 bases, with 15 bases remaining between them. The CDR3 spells CASSIDWARSYSNQPQHF. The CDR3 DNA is TGTGCCAGTAGTATAGATTGGGCCAGAAGCTATAGCAATCAGCCCCAGCATTTT.

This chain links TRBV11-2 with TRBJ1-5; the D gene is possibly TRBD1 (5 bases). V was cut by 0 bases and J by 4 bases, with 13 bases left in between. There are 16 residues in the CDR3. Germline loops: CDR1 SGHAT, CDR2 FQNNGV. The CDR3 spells CASSLDPRGRNQPQHF. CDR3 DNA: TGTGCCAGCAGCTTAGATCCCCGGGGACGAAATCAGCCCCAGCATTTT.

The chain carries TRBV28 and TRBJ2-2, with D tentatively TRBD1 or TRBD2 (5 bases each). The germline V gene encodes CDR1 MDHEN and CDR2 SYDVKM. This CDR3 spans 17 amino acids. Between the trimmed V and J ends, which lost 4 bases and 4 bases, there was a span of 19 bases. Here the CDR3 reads CASSSYTPGRSTGELFF. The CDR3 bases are TGTGCCAGCAGTTCCTATACCCCGGGGCGTAGCACCGGGGAGCTGTTTTTT.

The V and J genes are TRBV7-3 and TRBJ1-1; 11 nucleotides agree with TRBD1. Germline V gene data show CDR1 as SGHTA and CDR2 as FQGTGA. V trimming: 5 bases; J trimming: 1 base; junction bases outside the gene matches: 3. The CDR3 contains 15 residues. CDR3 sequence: CASSIGQGANTEAFF. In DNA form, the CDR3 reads TGTGCCAGCAGCATAGGACAGGGGGCGAACACTGAAGCTTTCTTT.

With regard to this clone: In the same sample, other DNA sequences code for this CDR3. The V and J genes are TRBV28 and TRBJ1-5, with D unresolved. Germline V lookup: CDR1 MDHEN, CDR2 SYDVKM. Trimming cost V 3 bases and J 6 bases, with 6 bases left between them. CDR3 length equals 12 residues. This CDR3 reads CASSLWAQPQHF. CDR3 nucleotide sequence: TGTGCCAGCAGTTTGTGGGCTCAGCCCCAGCATTTT. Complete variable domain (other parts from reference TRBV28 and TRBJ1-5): DVKVTQSSRYLVKRTGEKVFLECVQDMDHENMFWYRQDPGLGLRLIYFSYDVKMKEKGDIPEGYSVSREKKERFSLILESASTNQTSMYLCASSLWAQPQHFGDGTRLSIL.

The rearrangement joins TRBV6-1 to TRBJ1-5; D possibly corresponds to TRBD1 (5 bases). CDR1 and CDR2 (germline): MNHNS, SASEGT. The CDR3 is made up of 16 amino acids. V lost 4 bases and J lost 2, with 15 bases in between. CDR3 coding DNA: TGTGCCAGCAGTGGCCGTTCCCGGGACGGCAATCAGCCCCAGCATTTT. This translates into CASSGRSRDGNQPQHF.

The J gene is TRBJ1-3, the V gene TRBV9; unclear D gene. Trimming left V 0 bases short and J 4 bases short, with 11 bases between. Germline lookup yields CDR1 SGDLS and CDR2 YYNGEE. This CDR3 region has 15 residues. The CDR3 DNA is TGTGCCAGCAGCGTAGCTGTGGGGTACGGAAACACCATATATTTT. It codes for CASSVAVGYGNTIYF.

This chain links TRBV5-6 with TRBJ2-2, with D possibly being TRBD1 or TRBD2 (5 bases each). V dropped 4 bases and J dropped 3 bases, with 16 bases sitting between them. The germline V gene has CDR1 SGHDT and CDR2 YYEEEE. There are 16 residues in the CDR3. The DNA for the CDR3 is TGTGCCAGCAGCGGGGGTTACGATACATACACCGGGGAGCTGTTTTTT. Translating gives CASSGGYDTYTGELFF.

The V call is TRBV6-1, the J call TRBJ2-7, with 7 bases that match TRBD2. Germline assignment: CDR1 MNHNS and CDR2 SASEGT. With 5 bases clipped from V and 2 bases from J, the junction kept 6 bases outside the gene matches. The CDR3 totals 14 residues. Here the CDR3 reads CASSLRLATYEQYF. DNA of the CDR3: TGTGCCAGCAGTCTCCGACTAGCTACCTACGAGCAGTACTTC.

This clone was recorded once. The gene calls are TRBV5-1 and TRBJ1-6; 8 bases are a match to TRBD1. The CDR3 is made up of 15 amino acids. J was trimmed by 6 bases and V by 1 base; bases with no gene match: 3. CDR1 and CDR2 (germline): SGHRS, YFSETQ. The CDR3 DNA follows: TGCGCCAGCAGCTTGCAGGGGGCGGGTAATTCACCCCTCCACTTT. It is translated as CASSLQGAGNSPLHF. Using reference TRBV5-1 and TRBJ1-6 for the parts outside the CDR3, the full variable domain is KAGVTQTPRYLIKTRGQQVTLSCSPISGHRSVSWYQQTPGQGLQFLFEYFSETQRNKGNFPGRFSGRQFSNSRSEMNVSTLELGDSALYLCASSLQGAGNSPLHFGNGTRLTVT.

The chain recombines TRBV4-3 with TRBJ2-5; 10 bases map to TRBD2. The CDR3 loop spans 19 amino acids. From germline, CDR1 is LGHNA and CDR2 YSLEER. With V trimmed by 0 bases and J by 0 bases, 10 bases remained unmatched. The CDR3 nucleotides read TGCGCCAGCAGCCAAGACGTCGGGACTAGCGTGACGTACCAAGAGACCCAGTACTTC. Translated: CASSQDVGTSVTYQETQYF.

CDR3 region: CATSSLPGRGGHNEQFF. The CDR3 nucleotides read TGTGCCACCAGCAGCCTCCCGGGGAGAGGGGGTCACAATGAGCAGTTCTTC. The chain couples TRBV15 to TRBJ2-1; D might be TRBD1 (6 bases). From germline, CDR1 is LNHNV and CDR2 YYDKDF (reference sequence). This CDR3 is 17 amino acids long. V lost 3 bases to trimming and J lost 5 bases, with 20 bases between them.